The T cell receptor (beta chain) under discussion was sequenced for a study of cytomegalovirus exposure and HLA in healthy donors. At the level of the study: An analysis done earlier identified 100 million to 140 million unique TCR beta sequences from 190 million or so T cells. Study-level results: Cytomegalovirus-associated status was assigned to fewer than 200 TCR beta chains.

Trimming cost V 6 bases and J 8 bases; bases outside gene matches: 10. The CDR3 is made up of 15 amino acids. Looked up from germline, CDR1 is SNHLY and CDR2 is FYNNEI. PCR employed 60 Vbeta and 13 Jbeta primers. Assay: immunoSEQ multiplex PCR; the TCRdb copy retains only in-frame clones and omits some. Altogether about 180,000 clones are present, 80% to 85% being singletons, with the ten largest covering roughly 1%. There were likely unrecorded immune exposures, though donors were nominally healthy when sampled. With respect to this clone: The antigen remains undetermined.

The sequence was collected from a man in his thirties or forties in good health and CMV-seronegative. The rearrangement uses TRBV2 and TRBJ2-1; 10 nucleotides align to TRBD1. Sequenced material: PBMCs. CDR3 nucleotide sequence: TGTGCCAGCAGGGAGAGGACAGGGGGGGTTCATGAGCAGTTCTTC. This gives the protein CASRERTGGVHEQFF.